The subject of this entry is one T cell receptor (beta chain). The entry originates in a study of blood T cell repertoires in COVID-19. Study details: Sites across the United States, Italy and Spain contributed samples from acute and convalescent COVID-19.

Sequencing was performed with immunoSEQ multiplex PCR; in TCRdb, only in-frame clones are kept and a portion is missing. The sample carries under 140,000 clones, 76% recorded once. This CDR3 is built from 14 residues. Germline CDR1 reads MNHNS; CDR2 reads SASEGT. V was shortened by 2 bases and J by 4 bases, with 11 bases between the two germline ends. The sample was peripheral blood. The chain recombines TRBV6-1 with TRBJ1-2; possibly TRBD1 for D (5 bases). This TCR came from a woman older than 75 with acute or convalescent COVID-19. The CDR3 here is CASSETGGSYGYTF. The CDR3 DNA reads TGTGCCAGCAGTGAAACCGGGGGGAGCTATGGCTACACCTTC.